The 27 T cell receptor beta chains below were found in one sample sequenced in a study of CD8+ T cells in alopecia areata. Treatment described: oral pan-JAK inhibitor, 5-10 mg twice daily. RNA extraction was followed by reverse transcription into cDNA, which acted as the sequencing template. The assay was immunoSEQ multiplex PCR, and TCRdb's table has in-frame clones only and misses some. This table has about 180,000 clones, roughly 63% appearing once. Sequencing was performed on CD4+ T cells sorted from blood, taken between weeks 55 and 70, from a patient treated with tofacitinib. All receptors come from a human donor with alopecia areata.

This clone was picked up many times. The CDR3 loop reads CAQQGRANTGELFF. In DNA form, the CDR3 reads TGTGCCCAACAAGGACGGGCGAACACCGGGGAGCTGTTTTTT. The rearrangement uses TRBV30 and TRBJ2-2; D ambiguous. CDR1 and CDR2 (germline): GTSNPN, SVGIG (reference sequence). The CDR3 length is 14 residues. V lost 8 bases to trimming and J lost 0 bases, with 13 bases between them.

The sample holds one count of this clone. The V gene is TRBV18, the J gene TRBJ2-4; D is possibly TRBD1 (5 bases). CDR3 size: 15 residues. CDR1 KGHSH and CDR2 LQKENI come from the germline V gene. The germline V and J ends were trimmed by 3 bases and 3 bases, with 12 bases remaining between them. The CDR3 loop is CASSPTRVVKNIQYF. The CDR3 DNA sequence: TGTGCCAGCTCACCGACCAGGGTAGTCAAAAACATTCAGTACTTC.

This clone came up a few times. This chain joins TRBV30 and TRBJ1-2; possibly TRBD1 for D (5 bases). Germline V CDR1 and CDR2: GTSNPN, SVGIG (reference sequence). Trimming removed 0 bases from V and 8 bases from J, with 10 bases in between. The CDR3 spans 12 residues. CDR3 coding DNA: TGTGCCTGGAGTGTGGGGGTATTGGGCTACACCTTC. Its protein product is CAWSVGVLGYTF.

This clone has just a few counts. The chain joins TRBV29-1 to TRBJ2-7; D possibly uses TRBD1 or TRBD2 (5 bases each). CDR3 length: 14 residues. Looked up from germline, CDR1 is SQVTM and CDR2 is ANQGSEA. Trimming took 0 bases from V and 6 from J, leaving 15 bases between them. The CDR3 spells CSVEDDGTPSEQYF. CDR3 coding DNA: TGCAGCGTTGAAGATGACGGGACCCCCTCCGAGCAGTACTTC.

The chain joins TRBV29-1 to TRBJ2-5, with D perhaps given as TRBD1 or TRBD2 (5 bases each). The DNA matches TRBJ2-7 better at its end, which makes the J call doubtful. From germline, CDR1 is SQVTM and CDR2 ANQGSEA. This CDR3 is 12 amino acids long. In DNA, the CDR3 is TGCAGCGTTCGTCCAGGGAGCTACGAGCAGTACTTC. Translated: CSVRPGSYEQYF.

This chain links TRBV18 with TRBJ2-3, with 12 bases fitting TRBD2. Germline lookup yields CDR1 KGHSH and CDR2 LQKENI. J lost 3 bases, V lost 3 bases, and 7 bases had no gene match. The CDR3 length is 17 residues. The CDR3 sequence: CASSPPSGGARTDTQYF. In DNA form, the CDR3 reads TGTGCCAGCTCACCGCCTAGCGGGGGGGCGAGAACAGATACGCAGTATTTT.

V and J are TRBV5-4 and TRBJ2-2, with 8 bases fitting TRBD1. In germline, CDR1 is SGHNT, CDR2 YYREEE (reference sequence). This CDR3 contains 15 residues. Unmatched junction bases numbered 8, after V lost 5 bases and J lost 5 bases. The CDR3 bases are TGTGCCAGCAGGGGCAGGGGGCGTTGGACCGGGGAGCTGTTTTTT. This codes for CASRGRGRWTGELFF. Based on the CDR3 plus reference TRBV5-4 and TRBJ2-2, the full variable domain is ETGVTQSPTHLIKTRGQQVTLRCSSQSGHNTVSWYQQALGQGPQFIFQYYREEENGRGNFPPRFSGLQFPNYSSELNVNALELDDSALYLCASRGRGRWTGELFFGEGSRLTVL.

The chain couples TRBV5-1 to TRBJ2-3, with D unresolved. CDR1 and CDR2 from the germline V gene are SGHRS and YFSETQ. This CDR3 is built from 13 residues. V lost 4 bases to trimming and J lost 6 bases, with 12 bases between them. For the CDR3, the DNA is TGCGCCAGCAGCCCAATACCCGGGGATACGCAGTATTTT. It specifies CASSPIPGDTQYF.

This clone was seen a single time. The genes are TRBV29-1 and TRBJ2-5; the D gene is possibly TRBD2 (6 bases). Germline V gives CDR1 SQVTM, CDR2 ANQGSEA. CDR3 size: 11 residues. V lost 5 bases and J lost 4, with 8 bases in between. DNA for the CDR3: TGCAGCGTTCGACTAGTAGAGACCCAGTACTTC. Translating gives CSVRLVETQYF.

This clone was counted only a few times. The chain joins TRBV19 to TRBJ1-1, with 9 bases aligning to TRBD1. This CDR3 comprises 14 residues. The V segment lost 3 bases and the J segment 5 bases; nucleotides outside the gene matches: 4. Germline CDR1 LNHDA, CDR2 SQIVND (reference sequence). CDR3 DNA: TGTGCCAGTAGTATGAACAGGGGGCGAACTGAAGCTTTCTTT. Protein sequence: CASSMNRGRTEAFF.

The chain employs TRBV25-1 and TRBJ2-7, with a tentative D call TRBD2 (6 bases). The CDR3 length is 17 residues. The V gene's germline CDR1 is MGHDK and CDR2 SYGVNS. V was clipped by 2 bases and J by 4 bases, with 21 bases between them. The CDR3 region has the DNA TGTGCCAGCAGTGAAAGTCGTACCGGCGGGGTAGGGTACGAGCAGTACTTC. Translated: CASSESRTGGVGYEQYF.

CDR3 nucleotide sequence: TGTGCCAGCAGCTGGGGACCAGCCTACAATGAGCAGTTCTTC. Its protein is CASSWGPAYNEQFF. The V and J genes are TRBV11-3 and TRBJ2-1, with D perhaps given as TRBD1 or TRBD2 (5 bases each). Trimming removed 4 bases at V and 2 bases at J, with 9 bases between. The V gene's germline CDR1 is SGHNT and CDR2 YENEEA. The CDR3 is 14 amino acids.

The chain links TRBV9 to TRBJ1-2; 7 bases fit TRBD1. The CDR3 extends over 14 amino acids. Per the germline V gene, CDR1 is SGDLS and CDR2 is YYNGEE. Trimming cost V 4 bases and J 5 bases; bases outside gene matches: 8. The CDR3 sequence: CASSRPTGFYGYTF. In nucleotides, the CDR3 is TGTGCCAGCAGCAGACCGACAGGGTTTTATGGCTACACCTTC.

The chain employs TRBV4-1 and TRBJ2-5, with D possibly being TRBD1 (6 bases). Germline values: CDR1 MGHRA, CDR2 YSYEKL. CDR3 size: 14 residues. Trimming shortened V by 4 bases and J by 5 bases, and 14 bases separated the two germline ends. The CDR3 region has the DNA TGCGCCAGCAGCCTCCGGACAGCTGCTGAGACCCAGTACTTC. It codes for CASSLRTAAETQYF.

The chain uses TRBV5-1 and TRBJ2-4, with 13 bases matching TRBD2. This CDR3 spans 16 amino acids. The junction had 4 bases not matched to a gene; V was cut back by 7 bases and J by 0 bases. CDR1 SGHRS and CDR2 YFSETQ come from the germline V gene. DNA for the CDR3: TGCGCCAGCGGGGGACTAGCGGGACCAGCCAAAAACATTCAGTACTTC. It translates to CASGGLAGPAKNIQYF.

CDR3 sequence reads: CASSNGGGGASTEAFF. The CDR3 region has the DNA TGTGCCAGCAGCAACGGGGGAGGGGGGGCGAGCACTGAAGCTTTCTTT. The chain couples TRBV6-6 to TRBJ1-1; the D gene is possibly TRBD1 (6 bases). Between the trimmed V and J ends, which lost 6 bases and 4 bases, there was a span of 21 bases. The germline V gene has CDR1 MNHNY and CDR2 SVGAGI (reference sequence). This CDR3 spans 16 amino acids.

The chain links TRBV15 to TRBJ2-3; the D gene is possibly TRBD2 (6 bases). From germline, CDR1 is LNHNV and CDR2 YYDKDF (reference sequence). Trimming cost V 5 bases and J 4 bases, with 10 bases left between them. The CDR3 loop spans 13 amino acids. The CDR3: CATSLGGSDTQYF. The CDR3 DNA follows: TGTGCCACCAGCCTGGGGGGATCAGATACGCAGTATTTT.

The chain recombines TRBV11-2 with TRBJ2-3, with 7 bases matching TRBD1. This CDR3 contains 14 residues. Germline trimming cut 4 bases from V and 3 bases from J; bases unmatched to any gene: 4. CDR1 and CDR2 (germline): SGHAT, FQNNGV. The CDR3 DNA is TGTGCCAGCAGCTCGGCGACAGGGACAGATACGCAGTATTTT. This encodes CASSSATGTDTQYF. Looking up the rest from reference TRBV11-2 and TRBJ2-3 gives the full variable domain: EAGVAQSPRYKIIEKRQSVAFWCNPISGHATLYWYQQILGQGPKLLIQFQNNGVVDDSQLPKDRFSAERLKGVDSTLKIQPAKLEDSAVYLCASSSATGTDTQYFGPGTRLTVL.

The rearrangement joins TRBV2 to TRBJ1-6; D gene ambiguous. Germline V lookup: CDR1 SNHLY, CDR2 FYNNEI. The CDR3 length is 13 residues. V gave up 3 bases and J gave up 9 bases, with 9 bases separating them. The CDR3 loop is CASSDGPVSPLHF. The CDR3 DNA is TGTGCCAGCAGTGATGGCCCCGTTTCACCCCTCCACTTT. The entire variable domain, with the rest obtained from reference TRBV2 and TRBJ1-6, is as follows: EPEVTQTPSHQVTQMGQEVILRCVPISNHLYFYWYRQILGQKVEFLVSFYNNEISEKSEIFDDQFSVERPDGSNFTLKIRSTKLEDSAMYFCASSDGPVSPLHFGNGTRLTVT.

This clone showed up just a few times. The genes are TRBV2 and TRBJ2-6; D is unclear. The CDR3 sequence is 17 residues long. The germline CDR1 and CDR2 sequences are SNHLY and FYNNEI. Trimming shortened V by 7 bases and J by 0 bases, and 16 bases separated the two germline ends. Here the CDR3 reads CASKIDTSSSGANVLTF. CDR3 in DNA: TGTGCCAGCAAGATAGATACCTCTAGCTCTGGGGCCAACGTCCTGACTTTC.

This sequence joins TRBV29-1 and TRBJ2-6, with 7 positions matching TRBD1. Germline loops: CDR1 SQVTM, CDR2 ANQGSEA. V trimming: 6 bases; J trimming: 4 bases; junction bases outside the gene matches: 3. The CDR3 runs to 13 residues. The CDR3 here is CSVTGSGANVLTF. The CDR3, as DNA: TGCAGCGTGACAGGGTCGGGGGCCAACGTCCTGACTTTC.

This clone turned up a few times. The rearrangement uses TRBV6-5 and TRBJ2-1; 9 nucleotides align to TRBD1. The V gene's germline CDR1 is MNHEY and CDR2 SVGAGI. The CDR3 runs to 15 residues. V lost 6 bases to trimming and J lost 0 bases; unmatched junction nucleotides: 3. The CDR3 DNA follows: TGTGCCAGCAGCCCACAGGGGGCCTCCTACAATGAGCAGTTCTTC. It is translated as CASSPQGASYNEQFF.

CDR3: CATSRDPGQPYGYTF. For the CDR3, the DNA is TGTGCCACCAGCAGAGACCCGGGACAGCCCTATGGCTACACCTTC. The J gene is TRBJ1-2, the V gene TRBV15; 7 nucleotides align to TRBD1. J was trimmed by 4 bases and V by 0 bases; bases with no gene match: 5. Germline CDR1 LNHNV, CDR2 YYDKDF (reference sequence). This CDR3 is 15 amino acids long.

The chain couples TRBV30 to TRBJ2-6, with a possible D match to TRBD1 (6 bases). V shed 3 bases and J shed 3 bases, with 12 bases lying between them. The CDR3 covers 15 residues. Germline CDR1 reads GTSNPN; CDR2 reads SVGIG (reference sequence). CDR3 protein: CAWSKTGLGANVLTF. In nucleotides, the CDR3 is TGTGCCTGGAGCAAAACAGGGCTTGGGGCCAACGTCCTGACTTTC. The entire variable domain, with the rest obtained from reference TRBV30 and TRBJ2-6, is as follows: SQTIHQWPATLVQPVGSPLSLECTVEGTSNPNLYWYRQAAGRGLQLLFYSVGIGQISSEVPQNLSASRPQDRQFILSSKKLLLSDSGFYLCAWSKTGLGANVLTFGAGSRLTVL.

As DNA, the CDR3 is TGCGCCAGCAGCTCGACGGCTTCGACCAACTATGGCTACACCTTC. Translation: CASSSTASTNYGYTF. J is TRBJ1-2 and V is TRBV5-1; D uncertain. Germline V lookup: CDR1 SGHRS, CDR2 YFSETQ. With 3 bases removed from V and 2 bases from J, the gap between germline ends came to 14 bases. This CDR3 has 15 amino acids. The full variable domain, its missing parts supplied by reference TRBV5-1 and TRBJ1-2, is KAGVTQTPRYLIKTRGQQVTLSCSPISGHRSVSWYQQTPGQGLQFLFEYFSETQRNKGNFPGRFSGRQFSNSRSEMNVSTLELGDSALYLCASSSTASTNYGYTFGSGTRLTVV.

V is TRBV7-2 and J is TRBJ1-5; D might be TRBD1 (5 bases). This CDR3 has 15 residues. Per germline, CDR1 SGHTA and CDR2 FQGNSA. The ends were cut back, 5 bases at V and 3 bases at J, with 14 bases in the middle. The CDR3 DNA is TGTGCCAGCAGCCCCCCGGGGGGGAACAATCAGCCCCAGCATTTT. It is translated as CASSPPGGNNQPQHF. Looking up the rest from reference TRBV7-2 and TRBJ1-5 gives the full variable domain: GAGVSQSPSNKVTEKGKDVELRCDPISGHTALYWYRQSLGQGLEFLIYFQGNSAPDKSGLPSDRFSAERTGGSVSTLTIQRTQQEDSAVYLCASSPPGGNNQPQHFGDGTRLSIL.

The chain joins TRBV20-1 to TRBJ2-1; TRBD2 might be the D (5 bases). CDR1 is DFQATT and CDR2 is SNEGSKA in the germline V gene (reference sequence). The CDR3 loop spans 11 amino acids. Trimming left V 5 bases short and J 8 bases short, with 10 bases between. The CDR3 DNA reads TGCAGTGCTCGGGCTAGCTATGAGCAGTTCTTC. Encoded protein: CSARASYEQFF.